This TCR beta chain was identified during a study of T-cell reconstitution after alpha-beta-depleted transplantation in children. The library targeted TCRbeta and was prepared with unique molecular identifiers. TCRdb re-called the PCR reads with MiXCR, one entry per CDR3 protein. The sample lists around 600,000 distinct CDR3 sequences, over 15% occurring once. CDR3 size: 16 residues. Germline V gives CDR1 MNHEY, CDR2 SMNVEV (reference sequence). Trimming removed 1 base from V and 3 bases from J; junction bases left unmatched: 6. Material: PBMCs from the stem cell graft donor, obtained from the stem cell graft. J is TRBJ2-1 and V is TRBV27; 7 bases agree with TRBD1. The sequence was collected from a human donor who donated a stem cell graft to a child with acute myeloid leukemia. CDR3 in DNA: TGTGCCAGCAGTTTATTGGGGGACAGCTTCTACAATGAGCAGTTCTTC. Protein sequence: CASSLLGDSFYNEQFF.